The 6 T cell receptor beta chains listed next were all sequenced from one sample in a study of cytomegalovirus exposure and HLA in healthy donors. The PCR contained 60 Vbeta and 13 Jbeta primers. The assay was immunoSEQ multiplex PCR, and TCRdb's table has in-frame clones only and misses some. The sample carries some 150,000 clones, approximately 82% recorded once. Sequenced input: PBMCs. These receptors all come from a man aged 35 to 55 in good health and CMV-seronegative.

Written as DNA, the CDR3 is TGTGCCAGCAGTTATCAGGGGGCCGCTGGAAACACCATATATTTT. Protein product: CASSYQGAAGNTIYF. The chain uses TRBV28 and TRBJ1-3, with 8 bases that match TRBD1. There are 15 residues in the CDR3. V was clipped by 4 bases and J by 2 bases; unmatched bases: 4. Germline CDR1 and CDR2: MDHEN and SYDVKM.

The V call is TRBV19, the J call TRBJ2-7, with D possibly matching TRBD2 (5 bases). Trimming removed 4 bases at V and 6 bases at J, with 10 bases between. The CDR3 runs to 12 residues. Germline assignment: CDR1 LNHDA and CDR2 SQIVND (reference sequence). Here the CDR3 reads CASSTSSGEQYF. CDR3 sequence (DNA): TGTGCCAGTAGTACCTCGAGCGGCGAGCAGTACTTC.

The rearrangement joins TRBV29-1 to TRBJ1-4; no definite D call. The ends were cut back, 3 bases at V and 7 bases at J, with 15 bases in the middle. The germline CDR1 and CDR2 sequences are SQVTM and ANQGSEA. CDR3 length: 14 amino acids. The CDR3 nucleotides are TGCAGCGTTGAGGCAGGCCAAATAGGTGAAAAACTGTTTTTT. It translates to CSVEAGQIGEKLFF.

The chain employs TRBV9 and TRBJ2-3; 14 bases match TRBD2. V dropped 4 bases and J dropped 6; count of bases not matched to a gene: 13. This CDR3 has 18 amino acids. The germline V gene has CDR1 SGDLS and CDR2 YYNGEE. The CDR3: CASSPPGRTSGRTDTQYF. The CDR3 coding sequence is TGTGCCAGCAGCCCTCCTGGGAGGACTAGCGGGAGGACGGATACGCAGTATTTT.

The rearrangement links TRBV27 to TRBJ1-1, with 7 bases that match TRBD1. This CDR3 spans 15 amino acids. The J segment lost 1 base and the V segment lost 3 bases, leaving 5 bases of the junction unmatched. The germline CDR1 and CDR2 sequences are MNHEY and SMNVEV (reference sequence). CDR3 nucleotide sequence: TGTGCCAGCAGTTTTTGGACAGGAGGGAACACTGAAGCTTTCTTT. Translation gives CASSFWTGGNTEAFF.

This sequence joins TRBV29-1 and TRBJ1-3, with D unclear. The germline V gene encodes CDR1 SQVTM and CDR2 ANQGSEA. V shed 5 bases and J shed 1 base, with 6 bases lying between them. The CDR3 length is 12 residues. CDR3 amino acids: CSVTESGNTIYF. DNA of the CDR3: TGCAGCGTTACAGAGTCTGGAAACACCATATATTTT. The whole variable domain, filled in from reference TRBV29-1 and TRBJ1-3, reads SAVISQKPSRDICQRGTSLTIQCQVDSQVTMMFWYRQQPGQSLTLIATANQGSEATYESGFVIDKFPISRPNLTFSTLTVSNMSPEDSSIYLCSVTESGNTIYFGEGSWLTVV.